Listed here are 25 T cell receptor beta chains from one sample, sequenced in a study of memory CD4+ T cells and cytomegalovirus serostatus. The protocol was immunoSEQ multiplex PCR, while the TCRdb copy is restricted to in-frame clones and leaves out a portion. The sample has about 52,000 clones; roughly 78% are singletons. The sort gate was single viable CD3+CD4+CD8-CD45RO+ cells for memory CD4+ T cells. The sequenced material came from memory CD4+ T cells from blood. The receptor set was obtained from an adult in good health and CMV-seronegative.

The CDR3 protein is CAWTQGGTGVFYEQYF. CDR3 nucleotide sequence: TGTGCCTGGACCCAAGGGGGGACAGGGGTCTTCTACGAGCAGTACTTC. V usage is TRBV30 and J usage is TRBJ2-7; 10 nucleotides match TRBD1. The trim removed 4 bases at V and 3 bases at J, leaving 12 bases unmatched. Germline lookup yields CDR1 GTSNPN and CDR2 SVGIG (reference sequence). This CDR3 is 16 amino acids long.

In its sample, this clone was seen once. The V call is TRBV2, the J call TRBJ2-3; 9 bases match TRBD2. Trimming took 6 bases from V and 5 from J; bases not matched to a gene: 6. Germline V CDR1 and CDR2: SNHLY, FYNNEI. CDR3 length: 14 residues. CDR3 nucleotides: TGTGCCAGCAGGGGCGGGGGGGCAGGAGATACGCAGTATTTT. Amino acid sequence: CASRGGGAGDTQYF.

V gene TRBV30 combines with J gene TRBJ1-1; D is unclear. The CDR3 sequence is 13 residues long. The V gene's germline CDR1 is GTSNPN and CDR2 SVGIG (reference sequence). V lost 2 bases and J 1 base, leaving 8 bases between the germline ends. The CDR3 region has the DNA TGTGCCTGGAGTTGGGCAGCGAACACTGAAGCTTTCTTT. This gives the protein CAWSWAANTEAFF.

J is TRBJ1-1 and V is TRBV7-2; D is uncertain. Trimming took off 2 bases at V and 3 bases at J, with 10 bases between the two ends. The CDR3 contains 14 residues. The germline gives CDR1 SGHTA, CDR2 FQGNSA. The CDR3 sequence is CASSLPPAYTEAFF. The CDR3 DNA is TGTGCCAGCAGCTTACCGCCGGCTTACACTGAAGCTTTCTTT.

The CDR3 DNA sequence: TGCGCCAGCAGCCGGGGGAGACCGACAGGAGCCATCGCGCGCCAGCCCCAGCATTTT. It encodes CASSRGRPTGAIARQPQHF. The genes are TRBV4-1 and TRBJ1-5, with a possible D match to TRBD1 (6 bases). The CDR3 runs 19 residues. CDR1 is MGHRA and CDR2 is YSYEKL in the germline V gene. V lost 4 bases, J lost 7 bases, and 29 bases lay in between.

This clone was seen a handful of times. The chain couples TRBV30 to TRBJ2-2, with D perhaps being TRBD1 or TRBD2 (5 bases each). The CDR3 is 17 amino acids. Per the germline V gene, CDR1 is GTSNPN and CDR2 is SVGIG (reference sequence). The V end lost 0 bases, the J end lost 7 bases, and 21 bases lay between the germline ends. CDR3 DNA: TGTGCCTGGAGTGTACCGACCGGGACCTCCGCAATCGGGGAGCTGTTTTTT. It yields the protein CAWSVPTGTSAIGELFF.

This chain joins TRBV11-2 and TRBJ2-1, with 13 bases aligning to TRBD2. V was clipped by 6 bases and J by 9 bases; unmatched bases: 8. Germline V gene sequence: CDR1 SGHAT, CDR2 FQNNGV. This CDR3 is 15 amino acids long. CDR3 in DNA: TGTGCCAGCAGTCGACTAGCGGGGGGTCGGGGTGAGCAGTTCTTC. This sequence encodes CASSRLAGGRGEQFF.

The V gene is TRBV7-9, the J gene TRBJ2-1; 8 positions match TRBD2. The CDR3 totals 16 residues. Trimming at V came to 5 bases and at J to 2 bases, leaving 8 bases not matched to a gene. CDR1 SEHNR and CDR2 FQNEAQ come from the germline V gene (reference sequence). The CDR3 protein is CASSHPGRGAYNEQFF. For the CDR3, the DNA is TGTGCCAGCAGCCACCCAGGGCGGGGGGCCTACAATGAGCAGTTCTTC.

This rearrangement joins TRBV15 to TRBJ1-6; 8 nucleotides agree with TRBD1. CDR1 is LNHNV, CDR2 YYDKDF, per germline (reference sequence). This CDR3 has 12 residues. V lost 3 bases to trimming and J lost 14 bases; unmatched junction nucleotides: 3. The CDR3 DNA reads TGTGCCACCAGCAGGAACAGGGGGACCCTCCACTTT. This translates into CATSRNRGTLHF.

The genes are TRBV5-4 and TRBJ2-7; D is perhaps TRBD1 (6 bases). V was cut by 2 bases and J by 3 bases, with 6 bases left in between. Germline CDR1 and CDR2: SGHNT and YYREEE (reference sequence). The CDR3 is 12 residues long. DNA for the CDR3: TGTGCCAGCAGCTTACAGGGCTACGAGCAGTACTTC. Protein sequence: CASSLQGYEQYF. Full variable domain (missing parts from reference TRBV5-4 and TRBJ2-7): ETGVTQSPTHLIKTRGQQVTLRCSSQSGHNTVSWYQQALGQGPQFIFQYYREEENGRGNFPPRFSGLQFPNYSSELNVNALELDDSALYLCASSLQGYEQYFGPGTRLTVT.

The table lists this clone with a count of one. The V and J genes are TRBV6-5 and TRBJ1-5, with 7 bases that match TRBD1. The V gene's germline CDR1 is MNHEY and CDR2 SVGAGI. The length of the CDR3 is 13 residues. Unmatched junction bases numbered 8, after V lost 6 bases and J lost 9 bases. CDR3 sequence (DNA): TGTGCCAGCAGATTGGACAGGATGGGGCCCCAGCATTTT. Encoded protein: CASRLDRMGPQHF.

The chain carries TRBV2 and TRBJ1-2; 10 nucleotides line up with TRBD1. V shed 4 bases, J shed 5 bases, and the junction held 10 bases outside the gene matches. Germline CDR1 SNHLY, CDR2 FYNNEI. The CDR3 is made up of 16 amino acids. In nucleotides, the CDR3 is TGTGCCAGCAGTGTGGCAAGGGGACAGGGGAATTATGGCTACACCTTC. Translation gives CASSVARGQGNYGYTF.

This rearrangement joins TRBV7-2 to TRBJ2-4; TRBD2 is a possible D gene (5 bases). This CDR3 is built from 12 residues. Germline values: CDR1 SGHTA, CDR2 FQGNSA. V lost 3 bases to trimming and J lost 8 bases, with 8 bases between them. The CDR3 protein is CASSFSGDIQYF. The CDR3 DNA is TGTGCCAGCAGCTTCTCCGGGGACATTCAGTACTTC.

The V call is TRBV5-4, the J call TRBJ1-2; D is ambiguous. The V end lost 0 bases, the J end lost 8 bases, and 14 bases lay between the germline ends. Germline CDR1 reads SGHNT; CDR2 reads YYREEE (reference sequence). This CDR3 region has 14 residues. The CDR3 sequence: CASSLEAPPRGYTF. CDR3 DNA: TGTGCCAGCAGCTTGGAGGCACCTCCTAGGGGCTACACCTTC.

The CDR3 DNA is TGTGCCAGCAGTGATGTGGGTAACGGCTACACCTTC. Translation gives CASSDVGNGYTF. The chain combines TRBV6-1 with TRBJ1-2, with D unclear. This CDR3 is built from 12 residues. CDR1 and CDR2 (germline): MNHNS, SASEGT. Trimming cost V 3 bases and J 8 bases, with 10 bases left between them.

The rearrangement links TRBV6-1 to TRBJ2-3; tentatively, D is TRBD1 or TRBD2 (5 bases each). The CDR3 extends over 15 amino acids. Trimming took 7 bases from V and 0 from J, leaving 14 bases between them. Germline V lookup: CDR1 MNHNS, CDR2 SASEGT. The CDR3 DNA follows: TGTGCCAGCAAGAGGGACGGATCTAGCACAGATACGCAGTATTTT. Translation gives CASKRDGSSTDTQYF.

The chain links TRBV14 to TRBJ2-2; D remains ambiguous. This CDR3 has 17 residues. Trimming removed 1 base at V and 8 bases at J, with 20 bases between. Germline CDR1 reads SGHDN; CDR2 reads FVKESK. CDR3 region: CASSQGGWVPGPGELFF. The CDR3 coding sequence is TGTGCCAGCAGCCAAGGGGGATGGGTCCCAGGACCGGGGGAGCTGTTTTTT.

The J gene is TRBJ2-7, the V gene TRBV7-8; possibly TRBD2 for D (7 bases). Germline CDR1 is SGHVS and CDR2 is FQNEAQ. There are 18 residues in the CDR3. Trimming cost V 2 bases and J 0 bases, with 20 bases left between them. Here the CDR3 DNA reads TGTGCCAGCAGCTTAAGGGGGGGGGCAGGTACCAGCTCCTACGAGCAGTACTTC. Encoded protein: CASSLRGGAGTSSYEQYF.

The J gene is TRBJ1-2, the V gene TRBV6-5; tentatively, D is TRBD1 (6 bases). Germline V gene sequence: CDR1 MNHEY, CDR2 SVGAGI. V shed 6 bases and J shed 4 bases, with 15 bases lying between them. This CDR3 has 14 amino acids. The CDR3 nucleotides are TGTGCCAGCAGAGAACAGGGTGGGGGCTATGGCTACACCTTC. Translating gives CASREQGGGYGYTF.

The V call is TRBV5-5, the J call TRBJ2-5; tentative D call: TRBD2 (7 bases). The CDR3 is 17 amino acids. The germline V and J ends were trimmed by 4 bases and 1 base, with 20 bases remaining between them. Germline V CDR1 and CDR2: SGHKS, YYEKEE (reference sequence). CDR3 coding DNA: TGTGCCAGCAGCCCGGGGAGGGGGACAAACTTCCAAGAGACCCAGTACTTC. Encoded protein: CASSPGRGTNFQETQYF.

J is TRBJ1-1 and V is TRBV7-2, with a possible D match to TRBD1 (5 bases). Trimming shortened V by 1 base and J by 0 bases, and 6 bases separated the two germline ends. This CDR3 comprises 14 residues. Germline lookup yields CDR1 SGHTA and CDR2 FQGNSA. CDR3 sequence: CASSLEGVNTEAFF. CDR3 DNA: TGTGCCAGCAGCTTAGAAGGGGTGAACACTGAAGCTTTCTTT.

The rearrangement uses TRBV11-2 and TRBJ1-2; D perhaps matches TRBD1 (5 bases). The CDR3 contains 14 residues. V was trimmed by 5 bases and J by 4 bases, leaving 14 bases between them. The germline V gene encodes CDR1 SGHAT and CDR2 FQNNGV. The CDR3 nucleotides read TGTGCCAGCAGCCCCCTGGACACCCTCTATGGCTACACCTTC. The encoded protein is CASSPLDTLYGYTF.

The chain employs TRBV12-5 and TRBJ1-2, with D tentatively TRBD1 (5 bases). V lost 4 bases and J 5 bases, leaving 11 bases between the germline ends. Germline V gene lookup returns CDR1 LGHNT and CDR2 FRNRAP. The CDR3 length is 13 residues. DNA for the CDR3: TGTGCTAGTGGTTCGACAGTAGAATATGGCTACACCTTC. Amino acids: CASGSTVEYGYTF.

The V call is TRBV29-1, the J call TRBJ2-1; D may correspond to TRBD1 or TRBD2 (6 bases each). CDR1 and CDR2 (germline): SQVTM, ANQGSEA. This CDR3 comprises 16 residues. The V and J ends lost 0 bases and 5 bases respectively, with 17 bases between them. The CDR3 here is CSVEDLMNRGHNEQFF. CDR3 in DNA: TGCAGCGTTGAAGACCTGATGAACCGGGGGCACAATGAGCAGTTCTTC.

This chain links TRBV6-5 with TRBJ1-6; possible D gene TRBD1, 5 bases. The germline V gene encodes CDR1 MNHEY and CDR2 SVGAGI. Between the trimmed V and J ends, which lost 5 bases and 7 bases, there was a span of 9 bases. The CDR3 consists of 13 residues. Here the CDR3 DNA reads TGTGCCAGCAGTGCAGGGAGAAATTCACCCCTCCACTTT. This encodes CASSAGRNSPLHF.